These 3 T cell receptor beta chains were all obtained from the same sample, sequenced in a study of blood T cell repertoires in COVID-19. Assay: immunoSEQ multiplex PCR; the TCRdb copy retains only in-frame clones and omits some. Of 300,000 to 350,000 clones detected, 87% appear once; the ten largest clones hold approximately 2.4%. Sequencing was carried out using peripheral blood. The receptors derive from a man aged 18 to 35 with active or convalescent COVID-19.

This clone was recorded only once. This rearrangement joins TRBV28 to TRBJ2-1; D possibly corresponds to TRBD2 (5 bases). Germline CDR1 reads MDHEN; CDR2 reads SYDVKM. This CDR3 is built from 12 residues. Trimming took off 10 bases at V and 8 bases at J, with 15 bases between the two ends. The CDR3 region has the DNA TGTGCCACCAAGAAACTAGTCGATGAGCAGTTCTTC. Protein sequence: CATKKLVDEQFF.

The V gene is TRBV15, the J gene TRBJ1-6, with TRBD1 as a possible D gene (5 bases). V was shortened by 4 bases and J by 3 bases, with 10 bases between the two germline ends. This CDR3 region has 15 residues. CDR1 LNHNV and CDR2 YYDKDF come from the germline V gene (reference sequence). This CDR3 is CATSIAGGYNSPLHF. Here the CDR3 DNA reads TGTGCCACCAGCATAGCGGGGGGCTATAATTCACCCCTCCACTTT.

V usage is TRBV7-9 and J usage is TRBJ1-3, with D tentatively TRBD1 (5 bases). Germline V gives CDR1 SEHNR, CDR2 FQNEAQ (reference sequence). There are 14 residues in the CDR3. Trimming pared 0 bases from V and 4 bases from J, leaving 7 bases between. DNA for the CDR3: TGTGCCAGCAGCTTAGCAGGGGTAGGAAACACCATATATTTT. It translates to CASSLAGVGNTIYF.